This T cell receptor (beta chain) originates from a study of control samples from healthy donors and cancer patients. The length of the CDR3 is 17 residues. V gave up 2 bases and J gave up 0 bases, with 14 bases separating them. CDR1 is LGHNA, CDR2 YSLEER, per germline. Here immunoSEQ multiplex PCR was the method, and the copy in TCRdb shows in-frame clones only, minus some. The table has about 160,000 clones, approximately 93% seen once. The specimen sequenced was blood. The clonotype comes from a woman aged 40 to 55 in good health. The chain has TRBV4-3 and TRBJ1-3; perhaps TRBD1 as D (6 bases). The chain's CDR3 is CASSQNPGANSGNTIYF. The DNA for the CDR3 is TGCGCCAGCAGCCAAAACCCAGGGGCCAACTCTGGAAACACCATATATTTT.